This T cell receptor (beta chain) emerged from a study of T cell responses to AZD1222 COVID-19 vaccine (dated by TCRdb to the early 2020s). Turning to the overall study: Because spike-specific TCR depth and breadth did not differ between the two schedules, AZD1222 recipients who got a second dose at roughly 4 weeks were pooled with those who got a second dose at roughly 12 weeks. TCR sequencing covered 230 to 250 trial participants: 200 to 220 given two doses of AZD1222 and about 26 given two doses of MenACWY control vaccine. Trial participants were enrolled into age subgroups of 18-55, 56-69 and 70-plus years, which contained about 150, 28 and 57 TCR-sequenced participants, respectively.

The time point label corresponds to: baseline before first vaccination. Vaccinee samples came from UK trials COV001 and COV002, including a single-blind randomized controlled phase 2/3 trial of AZD1222 (ChAdOx1 nCoV-19) in healthy adults. For TCRbeta chain sequencing, PBMC samples were collected from trial participants at day 0 and at day 28 after the second dose. Paper-wide results and their limitations: The whole spike protein was spanned by vaccine-associated CD4 TCRs, and dominant responses were seen in regions 160-218 and 743-854. In the small 56-69-year group, the increase in depth fell short of significance, most likely because of low power. Because no day 14 peak-response samples were available, repertoires were characterized only after the peak T cell response. Nearly half of unique spike-specific TCRs reportedly recognized epitopes outside regions mutated in the B.1.351 and B.1.1.7 variants. Most participants were white British and females outnumbered males, and the authors suggested that clonal diversity may have been underestimated. Conclusions about previously exposed vaccinees are limited, since just a handful of AZD1222 recipients were seropositive for SARS-CoV-2 at baseline. Spike-specific TCR breadth and depth rose significantly after two AZD1222 doses compared with day 0 and with MenACWY recipients.

As concerns this clone: The antigen it binds to is not known. No per-base quality is available; no much larger clone lies one base away.

Measured from the cysteine to the phenylalanine, the CDR3 is 16 residues long. Of all the DNA, just the CDR3 is kept, 48 bases in frame from base 1. CDR1 is given as SGHNT and CDR2 as YENEEA, both from the germline V gene. A distance of 11 bases separates the germline ends of V and J, which lose 2 bases and 0 bases respectively. The CDR3 regions of human TCRbeta chains were subjected to immunosequencing. The paper's data handling went like this. TCRs in the repertoires were matched against a reference library of SARS-CoV-2-specific TCRs that had been generated with the MIRA antigen-specificity platform. Breadth meant the fraction of unique TCRs that were SARS-CoV-2-associated, whereas depth meant the fraction of total T cells that were SARS-CoV-2-associated. Using the MIRA data, each spike-specific TCR was assigned both to the spike region to which the TCR was reactive and to a CD4 or CD8 class. Log10-transformed breadth and depth values were compared by one-way ANOVA with Sidak's multiple comparisons tests. This immuneACCESS table, as held by TCRdb, lists in-frame sequences with V and J called but not all clones. Of the missing ones, under half trace to an unresolved V gene in checked studies; the others have no known cause. V and J calls and clone size follow that table, whereas D and trimming were derived from the DNA. For this sample the table gives 65,000 to 85,000 clones, of which roughly 84% were detected only once. The leading ten clones occupy about a tenth of the sample.

This receptor chain uses TRBV11-3 and TRBJ2-1; TRBD1 is perhaps the D gene, given 6 matching bases. Sample: peripheral blood, taken on day 0 of AZD1222 vaccination. The clonotype comes from an adult in good health. The DNA reads as follows: TGTGCCAGCAGCTTACAGGGGTCGAGCTCCTACAATGAGCAGTTCTTC. Its amino acids are CASSLQGSSSYNEQFF.